The entry below gives a single T cell receptor beta chain sequence along with its context. V was pared by 2 bases and J by 2 bases, with 5 bases of the junction left unmatched. Germline V gene data show CDR1 as MGHRA and CDR2 as YSYEKL. The CDR3 spans 16 residues. The second PCR ran roughly 6 to 11 cycles with a sample-barcoded 5' primer and J-beta primers. Via MiXCR, TCRdb re-called the 5' RACE reads, giving one row per CDR3 protein. The profile covers around 1.5 million distinct CDR3 sequences, with roughly 30% appearing a single time and roughly 10% taken by the ten largest. The data stem from a study of blood T cells in healthy people across ages. Healthy Caucasian individuals from Russia aged roughly 6 to 90 were enrolled as donors.

The sequenced sample was blood. The genes are TRBV4-1 and TRBJ2-7, with 11 bases identical to TRBD1. The receptor comes from a woman in her 30s in good health. The DNA of the CDR3 is TGCGCCAGCAGCCAATCCGGGACAGGGGGAACCTACGAGCAGTACTTC. Translated: CASSQSGTGGTYEQYF.